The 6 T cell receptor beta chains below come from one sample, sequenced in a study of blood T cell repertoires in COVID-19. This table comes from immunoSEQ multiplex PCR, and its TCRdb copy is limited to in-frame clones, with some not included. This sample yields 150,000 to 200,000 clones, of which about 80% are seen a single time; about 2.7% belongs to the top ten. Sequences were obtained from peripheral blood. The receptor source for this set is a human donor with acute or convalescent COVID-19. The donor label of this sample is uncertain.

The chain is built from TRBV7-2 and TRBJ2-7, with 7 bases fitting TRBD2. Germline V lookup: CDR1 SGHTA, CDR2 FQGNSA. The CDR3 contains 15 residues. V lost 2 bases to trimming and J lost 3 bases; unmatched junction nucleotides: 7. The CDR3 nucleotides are TGTGCCAGCAGCTTAAAGGCGGGAGATGGCTACGAGCAGTACTTC. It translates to CASSLKAGDGYEQYF.

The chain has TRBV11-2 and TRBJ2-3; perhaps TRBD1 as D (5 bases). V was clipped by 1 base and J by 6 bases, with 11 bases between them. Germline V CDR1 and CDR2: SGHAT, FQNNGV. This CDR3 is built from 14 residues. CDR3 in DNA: TGTGCCAGCAGCTTAGGGGGCCAGGTGGATACGCAGTATTTT. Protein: CASSLGGQVDTQYF.

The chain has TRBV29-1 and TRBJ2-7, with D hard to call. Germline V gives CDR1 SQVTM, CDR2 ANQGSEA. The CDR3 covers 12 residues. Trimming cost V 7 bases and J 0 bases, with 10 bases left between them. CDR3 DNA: TGCAGCGGTGGGCAGGACTCCTACGAGCAGTACTTC. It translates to CSGGQDSYEQYF.

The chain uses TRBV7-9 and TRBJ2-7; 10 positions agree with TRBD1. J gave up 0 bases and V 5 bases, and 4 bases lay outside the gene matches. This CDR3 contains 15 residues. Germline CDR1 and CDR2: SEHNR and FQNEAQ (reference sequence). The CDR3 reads CASSPGTGASYEQYF. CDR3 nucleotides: TGTGCCAGCAGCCCCGGGACAGGGGCCTCCTACGAGCAGTACTTC.

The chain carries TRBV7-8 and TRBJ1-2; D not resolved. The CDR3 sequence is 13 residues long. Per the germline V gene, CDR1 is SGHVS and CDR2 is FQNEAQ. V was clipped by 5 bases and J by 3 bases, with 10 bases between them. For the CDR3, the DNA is TGTGCCAGCAGCCTGGCCGGGGACTATGGCTACACCTTC. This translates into CASSLAGDYGYTF.

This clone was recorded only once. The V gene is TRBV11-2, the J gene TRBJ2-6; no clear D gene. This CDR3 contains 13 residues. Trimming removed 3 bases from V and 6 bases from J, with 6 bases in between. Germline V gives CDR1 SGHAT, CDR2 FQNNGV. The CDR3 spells CASSLALANVLTF. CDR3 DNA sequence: TGTGCCAGCAGCTTGGCTCTGGCCAACGTCCTGACTTTC.